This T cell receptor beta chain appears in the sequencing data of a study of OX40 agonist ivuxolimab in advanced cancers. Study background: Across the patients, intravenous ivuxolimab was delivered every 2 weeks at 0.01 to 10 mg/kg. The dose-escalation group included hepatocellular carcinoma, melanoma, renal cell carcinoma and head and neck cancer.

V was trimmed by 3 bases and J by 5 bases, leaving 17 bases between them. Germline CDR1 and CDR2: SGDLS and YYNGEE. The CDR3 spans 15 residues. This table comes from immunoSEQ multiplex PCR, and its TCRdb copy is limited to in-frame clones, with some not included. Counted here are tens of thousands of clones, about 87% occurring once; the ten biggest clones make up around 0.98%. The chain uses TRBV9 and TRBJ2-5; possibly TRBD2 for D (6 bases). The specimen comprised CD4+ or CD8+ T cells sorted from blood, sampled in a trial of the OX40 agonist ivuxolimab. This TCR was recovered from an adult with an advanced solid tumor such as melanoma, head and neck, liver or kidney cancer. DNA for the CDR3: TGTGCCAGCAGCGCGACCGGGAGCCGGGTGGAGACCCAGTACTTC. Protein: CASSATGSRVETQYF.